This T cell receptor (beta chain) was observed in a study of esophageal squamous cell carcinoma under preoperative chemotherapy (dated by TCRdb to the late 2010s). About the investigation overall: Both tumor-infiltrating lymphocytes and peripheral blood T cells had their TCR repertoires profiled in the study. Repertoires from samples taken before paclitaxel-nedaplatin therapy were compared with repertoires from samples taken after paclitaxel-nedaplatin therapy. Four to six patients with primary esophageal squamous cell carcinoma were included in the cohort. The study examined the effect of paclitaxel-nedaplatin chemotherapy on T-cell receptor repertoires in patients with esophageal squamous cell carcinoma. Broader findings and caveats from the paper: Post-treatment tumor-infiltrating lymphocytes appeared partly derived from peripheral T cells migrating into the tumor, not solely from local clonal changes. Immediate and substantial changes in clonotype frequency were induced by paclitaxel-nedaplatin therapy, and contraction rather than amplification was more likely to be observed among abundant clones. After chemotherapy, peripheral T cells showed a significant rise in TCR diversity, whereas tumor-infiltrating lymphocytes did not. The analysis included only 5 or 6 patients with esophageal squamous cell carcinoma, making the cohort small.

The germline V gene specifies MNHNS as CDR1 and SASEGT as CDR2. From its cysteine to its phenylalanine, the CDR3 spans 13 amino acids. CDR3 DNA is the only sequence kept; it has 39 bases, read in frame from the first base. Interpreted using the paper, the time point label stands for: after preoperative PTX-NDP chemotherapy. Paclitaxel-nedaplatin was administered to patients as preoperative chemotherapy before surgery. The library was produced with PCR. The instrument given in TCRdb is HiSeq X Ten. High-throughput sequencing was used to characterize the TCR repertoires. Using fastp at Q25 and MiXCR, TCRdb reprocessed the public reads and kept productive beta chains. Rows are unified per CDR3 protein, each entry keeping the most common DNA and genes. The sample contains 9,500 to 11,000 distinct CDR3 sequences, more than 60% of them found a single time. Clones ranked in the top ten supply approximately 31% of the sample.

In the case of this clonotype: Its antigen has not been determined. At one boundary the junction diverges from the germline segment, which might be a read error.

The sequence is built from TRBV6-1 and TRBJ2-3; the D gene is possibly TRBD1, with 6 bases matching. The sample was gathered from a patient given preoperative chemotherapy. This receptor was identified in a human donor with esophageal squamous cell carcinoma. The donor label of this sample is uncertain. In nucleotide form, the sequence is TGTGGCAGCCGTGAGGAGAGGACAGATGCGCAGTATTTT. Its translation reads: CGSREERTDAQYF.